This T cell receptor (beta chain) was obtained from a study of control samples from healthy donors and cancer patients. TCRdb keeps only in-frame clones here, not all; method: immunoSEQ multiplex PCR. The sample has approximately 150,000 clones, approximately 91% seen once. The germline CDR1 and CDR2 sequences are SGHTA and FQGNSA. CDR3 size: 15 residues. V lost 4 bases to trimming and J lost 4 bases; unmatched junction nucleotides: 5. This receptor was taken from a middle-aged woman in good health. This chain uses TRBV7-2 with TRBJ2-1; 9 bases line up with TRBD2. Sequencing was done on a sample of blood. Here the CDR3 DNA reads TGTGCCAGCAGCTCAGAGCGGGGGGCGTACAATGAGCAGTTCTTC. This encodes CASSSERGAYNEQFF.